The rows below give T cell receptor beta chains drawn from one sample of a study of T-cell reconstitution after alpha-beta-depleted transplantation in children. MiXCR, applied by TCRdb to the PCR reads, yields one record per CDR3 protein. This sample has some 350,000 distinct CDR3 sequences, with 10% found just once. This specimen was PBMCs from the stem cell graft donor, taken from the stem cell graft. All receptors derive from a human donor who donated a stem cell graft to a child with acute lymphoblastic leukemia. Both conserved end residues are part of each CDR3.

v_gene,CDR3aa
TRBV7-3,CASSPQTGGLNTGELFF
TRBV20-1,CSAGGEQESDTQYF
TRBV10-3,CAIADSTYSNQPQHF
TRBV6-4,CARRTGGRDTQYF
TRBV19,CASSWASTEAFF
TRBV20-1,CSARGTSGVADTQYF
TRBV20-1,CSARDWDMEQFF
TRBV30,CAFYTPGQQETQYF
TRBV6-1,CASSSRTGALLLYEQYF
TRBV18,CASSPQVSSYNEQFF
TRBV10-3,CAISEQGRYQPQHF
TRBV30,CAWKTKRREFVEAETQYF
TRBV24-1,CATSDAGGRANEQFF
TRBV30,CAWSVRGTDTQYF
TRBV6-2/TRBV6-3,CASSYLGTGDHEQYF
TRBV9,CASSGGLEGKETQYF
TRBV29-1,CSVVGRVADTQYF
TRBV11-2,CASSKYAGDDEKLFF
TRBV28,CASGVEGPYEQYF
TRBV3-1,CASSQDSAGPSTDTQYF
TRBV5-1,CASSLGGTGYGYTF
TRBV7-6,CASSLAVSPPITDTQYF
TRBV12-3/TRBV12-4,CASNPGGSSYEQYF
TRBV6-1,CASWLSGRTYNEQFF
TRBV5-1,CASSRTGTGTNEQFF
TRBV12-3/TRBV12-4,CASSFRGPSLTEAFF
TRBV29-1,CSVEEPGTGFSYEQYF
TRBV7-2,CASRVASDTQYF
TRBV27,CASRKAGGPYNEQFF
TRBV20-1,CSARLSGSRLDQETQYF
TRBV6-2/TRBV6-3,CASSYGGQETQYF
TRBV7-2,CASSTPDRSSYNSPLHF
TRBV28,CASSPDSNRLYEQYF
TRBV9,CASSVGARQDTDTQYF
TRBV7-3,CASSQQGGGGNYGYTF
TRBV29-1,CSGRGQGPYNEQFF
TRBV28,CASSPAGTSIRSTDTQYF
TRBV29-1,CSVGTAEAFF
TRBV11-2,CASSLVPQGDTGELFF
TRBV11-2,CASSSGTSGIFSSTDTQYF
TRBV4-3,CASSQDRGGRTYGYTF
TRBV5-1,CASSLVTGTGFSYEQYF
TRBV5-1,CASSQGTLQETQYF
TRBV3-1,CASSPRTRGRGYTF
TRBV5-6,CASSISQGREYQETQYF
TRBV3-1,CASSQLAGVADTQYF
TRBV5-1,CASSLGGLAGANEQYF
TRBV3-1,CASSQARTPGEQYF
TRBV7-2,CASSLDSGSNEQFF
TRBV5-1,CASSQTSGGVKNIQYF
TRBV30,CAWSVDLTGTVNEKLFF
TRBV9,CASSGGQDPGETQYF
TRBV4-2,CASSQGQGIYEQYF
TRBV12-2,CASRSGGGRTTNQPQHF
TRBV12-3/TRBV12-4,CASSFEPPVNSRGELFF
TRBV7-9,CASSSLGDGLQQYF
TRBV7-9,CASSSGTSGRVQETQYF
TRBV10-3,CAITPERLAGGNEQYF
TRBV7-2,CASSPLGVGRQETQYF
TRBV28,CASQDKDIAKNIQYF